This TCR beta chain derives from a study of OX40 agonist ivuxolimab in advanced cancers. Study-level information: Cohort: 75% to 90% men, mean age 60, aged roughly 20 to 79.

Produced via immunoSEQ multiplex PCR; TCRdb's table is partial and in-frame only. The repertoire has fewer than 100,000 clones, approximately 83% of them found once; the top ten carry approximately 1.5%. Sampling times: baseline, cycle 4 day 1, cycle 7 day 1. The clonotype comes from an adult with an advanced solid tumor such as melanoma, head and neck, liver or kidney cancer. The specimen comprised CD4+ or CD8+ T cells sorted from blood, sampled in a trial of the OX40 agonist ivuxolimab.

The CDR3 DNA reads TGTGCCAGCAAAAACTCAGGGACTGGATCCTACGAGCAGTACTTC. Translation gives CASKNSGTGSYEQYF. The J gene is TRBJ2-7, the V gene TRBV28, with a tentative D call TRBD2 (6 bases). Between the trimmed V and J ends, which lost 7 bases and 1 base, there was a span of 17 bases. The CDR3 contains 15 residues. The germline V gene has CDR1 MDHEN and CDR2 SYDVKM. The entire variable domain, with the rest obtained from reference TRBV28 and TRBJ2-7, is as follows: DVKVTQSSRYLVKRTGEKVFLECVQDMDHENMFWYRQDPGLGLRLIYFSYDVKMKEKGDIPEGYSVSREKKERFSLILESASTNQTSMYLCASKNSGTGSYEQYFGPGTRLTVT.